Below, 15 T cell receptor beta chains from the same sample are listed, as sequenced in a study of cytomegalovirus exposure and HLA in healthy donors. With 60 Vbeta and 13 Jbeta primers, the PCR was carried out. TCRdb's copy holds only in-frame clones and misses some; the assay was immunoSEQ multiplex PCR. The sample has under 200,000 clones, 75% seen once. The sequenced material came from PBMCs. Receptors originate from a woman aged 35 to 49 in good health and CMV-seropositive.

The gene calls are TRBV5-4 and TRBJ2-5; 10 bases agree with TRBD1. With 4 bases clipped from V and 4 bases from J, the junction kept 4 bases outside the gene matches. Germline V gene data show CDR1 as SGHNT and CDR2 as YYREEE (reference sequence). This CDR3 is 14 amino acids long. The CDR3 DNA is TGTGCCAGCAGCGCCGGGACAGGGGTAGAGACCCAGTACTTC. As protein: CASSAGTGVETQYF. The whole variable domain, remainder taken from reference TRBV5-4 and TRBJ2-5, is ETGVTQSPTHLIKTRGQQVTLRCSSQSGHNTVSWYQQALGQGPQFIFQYYREEENGRGNFPPRFSGLQFPNYSSELNVNALELDDSALYLCASSAGTGVETQYFGPGTRLLVL.

This chain joins TRBV7-3 and TRBJ2-1; 13 bases agree with TRBD2. The CDR3 covers 18 residues. The V and J ends lost 4 bases and 1 base, in that order; junction bases with no gene match: 7. The germline gives CDR1 SGHTA, CDR2 FQGTGA. Here the CDR3 reads CASSSRPTSGRSYNEQFF. CDR3 nucleotides: TGTGCCAGCAGCTCAAGGCCGACTAGCGGGAGGTCCTACAATGAGCAGTTCTTC.

V gene TRBV6-1 combines with J gene TRBJ1-5; D is unresolved. Germline lookup yields CDR1 MNHNS and CDR2 SASEGT. This CDR3 is built from 15 residues. The ends were cut back, 0 bases at V and 5 bases at J, with 11 bases in the middle. The CDR3 nucleotides read TGTGCCAGCAGTGAAGCGTCCTATGATCATCAGCCCCAGCATTTT. Translation gives CASSEASYDHQPQHF.

This sequence joins TRBV11-2 and TRBJ2-7; 14 bases fit TRBD2. The CDR3 spans 16 residues. V was pared by 5 bases and J by 6 bases, with 9 bases of the junction left unmatched. Germline CDR1 and CDR2: SGHAT and FQNNGV. This CDR3 reads CASSRPGLAGVREQYF. For the CDR3, the DNA is TGTGCCAGCAGCAGACCGGGACTAGCGGGAGTCCGCGAGCAGTACTTC. The full variable domain, rest sourced from reference TRBV11-2 and TRBJ2-7, is EAGVAQSPRYKIIEKRQSVAFWCNPISGHATLYWYQQILGQGPKLLIQFQNNGVVDDSQLPKDRFSAERLKGVDSTLKIQPAKLEDSAVYLCASSRPGLAGVREQYFGPGTRLTVT.

This sequence joins TRBV9 and TRBJ1-4, with 7 nucleotides matching TRBD1. Germline CDR1 SGDLS, CDR2 YYNGEE. This CDR3 contains 15 residues. V lost 0 bases, J lost 1 base, and 0 bases stayed unmatched. The CDR3 loop is CASSVGQGTNEKLFF. CDR3 nucleotides: TGTGCCAGCAGCGTAGGACAGGGAACTAATGAAAAACTGTTTTTT. Full variable domain (remainder filled in from reference TRBV9 and TRBJ1-4): DSGVTQTPKHLITATGQRVTLRCSPRSGDLSVYWYQQSLDQGLQFLIQYYNGEERAKGNILERFSAQQFPDLHSELNLSSLELGDSALYFCASSVGQGTNEKLFFGSGTQLSVL.

The chain is built from TRBV19 and TRBJ1-6, with 10 positions matching TRBD1. In germline, CDR1 is LNHDA, CDR2 SQIVND (reference sequence). There are 16 residues in the CDR3. V trimming: 5 bases; J trimming: 10 bases; junction bases outside the gene matches: 11. DNA of the CDR3: TGTGCCAGTAGTCCGACAGACAGGGGGCTAGGATCACCCCTCCACTTT. It translates to CASSPTDRGLGSPLHF. Looking up the rest from reference TRBV19 and TRBJ1-6 gives the full variable domain: DGGITQSPKYLFRKEGQNVTLSCEQNLNHDAMYWYRQDPGQGLRLIYYSQIVNDFQKGDIAEGYSVSREKKESFPLTVTSAQKNPTAFYLCASSPTDRGLGSPLHFGNGTRLTVT.

The J gene is TRBJ1-1, the V gene TRBV19; D is ambiguous. V was cut by 5 bases and J by 1 base, with 8 bases left in between. CDR1 is LNHDA, CDR2 SQIVND, per germline (reference sequence). The CDR3 is made up of 13 amino acids. In DNA form, the CDR3 reads TGTGCCAGTAGTCTACAGTGGAACACTGAAGCTTTCTTT. As protein: CASSLQWNTEAFF.

The chain couples TRBV6-1 to TRBJ2-3; TRBD2 matches 8 bases. Germline V gene lookup returns CDR1 MNHNS and CDR2 SASEGT. V gave up 8 bases and J gave up 0 bases; unmatched junction bases: 7. There are 15 residues in the CDR3. The CDR3 DNA reads as TGTGCCAGCCTGGTGCGGGAGGCGAGCACAGATACGCAGTATTTT. This sequence encodes CASLVREASTDTQYF.

This chain connects TRBV2 to TRBJ1-6; D possibly corresponds to TRBD1 (5 bases). V was clipped by 6 bases and J by 2 bases, with 11 bases between them. Germline V CDR1 and CDR2: SNHLY, FYNNEI. The CDR3 is 15 residues long. The DNA for the CDR3 is TGTGCCAGCAGACCCCAGGGAACCTATAATTCACCCCTCCACTTT. Its translation: CASRPQGTYNSPLHF.

The CDR3 reads CASSDEGAWGNQPQHF. DNA of the CDR3: TGTGCCAGCAGTGATGAGGGAGCCTGGGGCAATCAGCCCCAGCATTTT. J is TRBJ1-5 and V is TRBV6-1; D unresolved. Germline CDR1 and CDR2: MNHNS and SASEGT. Trimming cost V 3 bases and J 2 bases, with 14 bases left between them. The CDR3 loop spans 16 amino acids.

The V call is TRBV21-1, the J call TRBJ1-5; TRBD1 is the table's D call and was not checked against the DNA. TRBV21-1 has pseudogene status. The CDR3 loop spans 17 amino acids. CDR3: CASTEKEGQGLNQPQHF. The CDR3 DNA reads as TGTGCCAGCACCGAGAAGGAGGGACAGGGACTCAATCAGCCCCAGCATTTT.

The chain recombines TRBV15 with TRBJ2-5, with a weak D call TRBD1 (5 bases). The DNA end favors TRBJ2-7, so the J call may be wrong. The CDR3 runs 15 residues. Germline V gene sequence: CDR1 LNHNV, CDR2 YYDKDF (reference sequence). CDR3 DNA sequence: TGTGCCACCAGCAGAGAGGACACAGTTTTATACGAGCAGTACTTC. It is translated as CATSREDTVLYEQYF.

The V gene is TRBV12-5, the J gene TRBJ2-2; 9 positions agree with TRBD1. Germline V gene data show CDR1 as LGHNT and CDR2 as FRNRAP. V gave up 9 bases and J gave up 4 bases; unmatched junction bases: 9. This CDR3 contains 15 residues. This chain's CDR3 is CASCPGTGSTGELFF. As DNA, the CDR3 is TGTGCTAGCTGCCCCGGGACAGGGAGCACCGGGGAGCTGTTTTTT.

Details on this clone: Because the CDR3's place on the DNA is in doubt, the DNA is left out and the CDR3 is given as listed by TCRdb. The chain employs TRBV11-3 and TRBJ1-5. The CDR3 contains 12 residues when both ends are counted. Germline V gene data show CDR1 as SGHNT and CDR2 as YENEEA. The CDR3 region is CASTFAIGSSGF.

DNA of the CDR3: TGTGCCAGCAGCTTAGCTGGGACAGGTAGCCACGAGCAGTACTTC. Its protein is CASSLAGTGSHEQYF. The chain is built from TRBV13 and TRBJ2-7, with TRBD1 matching over 8 bases. Losses at the gene ends were 1 base for V and 5 bases for J; bases not matched to a gene: 7. The germline CDR1 and CDR2 sequences are PRHDT and FYEKMQ (reference sequence). The CDR3 contains 15 residues. The full variable domain, its missing parts supplied by reference TRBV13 and TRBJ2-7, is AAGVIQSPRHLIKEKRETATLKCYPIPRHDTVYWYQQGPGQDPQFLISFYEKMQSDKGSIPDRFSAQQFSDYHSELNMSSLELGDSALYFCASSLAGTGSHEQYFGPGTRLTVT.